What follows are 9 T cell receptor beta chains derived from one specimen sequenced in a study of blood T cell repertoires in COVID-19. Sequenced by immunoSEQ multiplex PCR; TCRdb stores in-frame clones only, minus some. The sample has about 100,000 clones; 85% are singletons. Sequenced sample: peripheral blood. All receptors come from a man aged 45-65 years with active or convalescent COVID-19.

This chain connects TRBV24-1 to TRBJ2-3, with 10 bases identical to TRBD1. The V segment lost 1 base and the J segment 3 bases; nucleotides outside the gene matches: 3. The CDR3 loop spans 16 amino acids. Germline V gives CDR1 KGHDR, CDR2 SFDVKD. CDR3 sequence (DNA): TGTGCCACCAGTGATTTTGGGGGACAGGGGACAGATACGCAGTATTTT. It specifies CATSDFGGQGTDTQYF.

The V call is TRBV9, the J call TRBJ2-2; D is perhaps TRBD1 (6 bases). V gave up 0 bases and J gave up 3 bases, with 12 bases separating them. The CDR3 covers 16 residues. Germline CDR1 and CDR2: SGDLS and YYNGEE. CDR3 residues: CASSVDGAGDTGELFF. The CDR3 DNA reads TGTGCCAGCAGCGTAGATGGGGCAGGGGACACCGGGGAGCTGTTTTTT.

The chain recombines TRBV5-4 with TRBJ1-4; 10 bases line up with TRBD1. There are 15 residues in the CDR3. With V trimmed by 4 bases and J by 7 bases, 7 bases remained unmatched. CDR1 is SGHNT, CDR2 YYREEE, per germline (reference sequence). The CDR3 loop reads CASSTPGQGTEKLFF. The CDR3 DNA reads as TGTGCCAGCAGCACCCCGGGACAGGGGACTGAAAAACTGTTTTTT.

This clone was recorded at least ten times. The chain carries TRBV12-3 or TRBV12-4 and TRBJ1-2; D gene unclear. V was pared by 6 bases and J by 0 bases, with 5 bases between. The CDR3 covers 12 residues. The CDR3, as DNA: TGTGCCAGCAGCAAAACTAACTATGGCTACACCTTC. This translates into CASSKTNYGYTF.

The chain is built from TRBV2 and TRBJ2-1, with D tentatively TRBD1 (5 bases). V shed 4 bases and J shed 0 bases, with 13 bases lying between them. Germline V lookup: CDR1 SNHLY, CDR2 FYNNEI. The CDR3 consists of 16 residues. CDR3 coding DNA: TGTGCCAGCAGTGCCAGAAGGGGCAACTCCTACAATGAGCAGTTCTTC. The encoded protein is CASSARRGNSYNEQFF.

V gene TRBV24-1 combines with J gene TRBJ2-7, with D uncertain. Germline V lookup: CDR1 KGHDR, CDR2 SFDVKD. V dropped 4 bases and J dropped 3 bases, with 9 bases sitting between them. The CDR3 spans 13 residues. This CDR3 is CATSEGIGYEQYF. In DNA form, the CDR3 reads TGTGCCACCAGTGAGGGCATAGGCTACGAGCAGTACTTC.

This clone was seen just once. V is TRBV9 and J is TRBJ2-2, with 7 bases aligning to TRBD1. The CDR3 length is 15 residues. After removal of 0 bases from V and 1 base from J, the junction contained 0 bases not matched to a gene. CDR1 and CDR2 (germline): SGDLS, YYNGEE. DNA of the CDR3: TGTGCCAGCAGCGTAGGGGACAGGAACACCGGGGAGCTGTTTTTT. This sequence encodes CASSVGDRNTGELFF.

This clone has only a few counts. V usage is TRBV2 and J usage is TRBJ2-7; D possibly corresponds to TRBD2 (6 bases). The CDR3 contains 16 residues. V dropped 3 bases and J dropped 2 bases, with 17 bases sitting between them. Germline V gives CDR1 SNHLY, CDR2 FYNNEI. The CDR3: CASSDPTSWRTYEQYF. Written as DNA, the CDR3 is TGTGCCAGCAGTGATCCTACTAGCTGGAGGACCTACGAGCAGTACTTC.

The J gene is TRBJ1-4, the V gene TRBV6-6; 8 bases are shared with TRBD1. Germline-derived CDR1 and CDR2 are MNHNY and SVGAGI (reference sequence). V shed 6 bases, J shed 5 bases, and the junction held 8 bases outside the gene matches. This CDR3 comprises 15 residues. DNA for the CDR3: TGTGCCAGCAGCCATGACAGGGGACAAAATGAAAAACTGTTTTTT. Its protein is CASSHDRGQNEKLFF.